These 32 T cell receptor beta chains were sequenced from one sample in a study of response to subunit inactivated influenza vaccine. TCRdb passed the RT-PCR reads through MiXCR, listing each CDR3 protein once. The sample includes more than 500,000 distinct CDR3 sequences, around 11% of them seen just once. The data also belong to a second study, concerning T cells expressing NK-cell markers. Per that paper: With UMIs, 5'RACE template switching was used to make TCR beta cDNA.

The specimen comprised PBMCs from blood, sampled on the day of vaccination. These receptors originate from a man between 50 and 59 years old who received an inactivated influenza vaccine.

This clonotype was seen only a few times. The CDR3 spells CASSVPSGAADTQYF. In DNA, the CDR3 is TGCGCCAGCAGCGTCCCTAGCGGGGCAGCAGATACGCAGTATTTT. This chain links TRBV5-1 with TRBJ2-3; 9 bases fit TRBD2. Germline-derived CDR1 and CDR2 are SGHRS and YFSETQ. This CDR3 has 15 amino acids. V lost 4 bases and J lost 4; bases outside the gene matches: 7.

The rearrangement joins TRBV10-3 to TRBJ2-5; 7 bases match TRBD1. Germline V gene data show CDR1 as ENHRY and CDR2 as SYGVKD. Losses at the gene ends were 6 bases for V and 2 bases for J; bases not matched to a gene: 3. CDR3 length: 13 residues. The CDR3 here is CAISMDRQETQYF. As DNA, the CDR3 is TGTGCCATCAGCATGGACAGGCAAGAGACCCAGTACTTC.

The gene calls are TRBV4-3 and TRBJ2-7; D assignment may be TRBD1 or TRBD2 (5 bases each). Looked up from germline, CDR1 is LGHNA and CDR2 is YSLEER. Trimming shortened V by 0 bases and J by 2 bases, and 17 bases separated the two germline ends. This CDR3 contains 17 residues. CDR3 sequence (DNA): TGCGCCAGCAGCCAAGATTTAGTGAGGGGCACGACCTACGAGCAGTACTTC. Its protein product is CASSQDLVRGTTYEQYF.

This sequence joins TRBV12-3 or TRBV12-4 and TRBJ1-2; D remains ambiguous. The length of the CDR3 is 13 residues. V was pared by 6 bases and J by 2 bases, with 10 bases between. CDR3 residues: CASRTGMNYGYTF. CDR3 DNA: TGTGCCAGCAGGACCGGCATGAACTATGGCTACACCTTC.

The chain links TRBV18 to TRBJ2-5; 7 bases align to TRBD1. Germline trimming cut 4 bases from V and 4 bases from J; bases unmatched to any gene: 9. CDR1 and CDR2 from the germline V gene are KGHSH and LQKENI. The length of the CDR3 is 15 residues. CDR3 residues: CASSRVEGGSETQYF. DNA of the CDR3: TGTGCCAGCTCACGAGTAGAAGGGGGCTCAGAGACCCAGTACTTC.

This clonotype was seen a few times. This rearrangement joins TRBV25-1 to TRBJ2-5; 7 positions match TRBD2. Trimming cost V 6 bases and J 4 bases; bases outside gene matches: 8. Germline V gene lookup returns CDR1 MGHDK and CDR2 SYGVNS. This CDR3 is 14 amino acids long. The CDR3 region has the DNA TGTGCCAGCAGGACTAGCCGGGGAAGAGAGACCCAGTACTTC. It yields the protein CASRTSRGRETQYF.

This clonotype showed up just a few times. V gene TRBV2 combines with J gene TRBJ2-3; TRBD1 is a possible D gene (6 bases). CDR3 size: 11 residues. The germline V gene encodes CDR1 SNHLY and CDR2 FYNNEI. V shed 7 bases and J shed 7 bases, with 9 bases lying between them. The CDR3 reads CASTGVYTQYF. The CDR3 DNA reads as TGTGCCAGCACAGGGGTATATACGCAGTATTTT.

This clonotype was recorded only once. The V call is TRBV5-3, the J call TRBJ2-2; D is perhaps TRBD1 (6 bases). TRBV5-3 is known as an ORF, though its function is uncertain. This CDR3 comprises 16 residues. V was clipped by 0 bases and J by 2 bases, with 11 bases between them. The CDR3 DNA reads TGTGCCAGAAGCTTGGCCGTCAGGGGCAACACCGGGGAGCTGTTTTTT. It is translated as CARSLAVRGNTGELFF.

The chain is built from TRBV7-3 and TRBJ2-3, with D tentatively TRBD2 (6 bases). The germline V gene has CDR1 SGHTA and CDR2 FQGTGA. This CDR3 has 14 residues. Trimming removed 0 bases from V and 5 bases from J, with 9 bases in between. CDR3 loop: CASSLTGREDTQYF. CDR3 nucleotide sequence: TGTGCCAGCAGCTTAACGGGGCGGGAAGATACGCAGTATTTT.

The chain joins TRBV7-9 to TRBJ2-5; perhaps TRBD2 as D (5 bases). Deletions cut 3 bases from V and 7 bases from J, with 15 bases between. In germline, CDR1 is SEHNR, CDR2 FQNEAQ (reference sequence). This CDR3 spans 14 amino acids. CDR3 DNA sequence: TGTGCCAGCAGCTTTGGGGATCAAGGGAGGACCCAGTACTTC. This translates into CASSFGDQGRTQYF. The variable domain in full, completed from reference TRBV7-9 and TRBJ2-5, reads DTGVSQNPRHKITKRGQNVTFRCDPISEHNRLYWYRQTLGQGPEFLTYFQNEAQLEKSRLLSDRFSAERPKGSFSTLEIQRTEQGDSAMYLCASSFGDQGRTQYFGPGTRLLVL.

The chain carries TRBV5-1 and TRBJ2-7; 7 positions match TRBD2. The length of the CDR3 is 14 residues. Germline values: CDR1 SGHRS, CDR2 YFSETQ. The V and J ends lost 0 bases and 3 bases, in that order; junction bases with no gene match: 3. Here the CDR3 reads CASSLDGGVYEQYF. The DNA of the CDR3 is TGCGCCAGCAGCTTGGATGGGGGGGTCTACGAGCAGTACTTC.

This clonotype was detected only a few times. The chain carries TRBV6-5 and TRBJ2-2, with 9 positions matching TRBD1. Germline V gene lookup returns CDR1 MNHEY and CDR2 SVGAGI. The J segment lost 8 bases and the V segment lost 1 base, leaving 2 bases of the junction unmatched. The CDR3 spans 14 residues. CDR3: CASSYWTGEGELFF. CDR3 nucleotides: TGTGCCAGCAGTTACTGGACAGGGGAGGGGGAGCTGTTTTTT.

The chain recombines TRBV27 with TRBJ2-2, with D unresolved. Germline CDR1 is MNHEY and CDR2 is SMNVEV (reference sequence). CDR3 length equals 12 residues. V shed 4 bases and J shed 9 bases, with 9 bases lying between them. The CDR3 region is CASSSLDRELFF. The CDR3 DNA reads as TGTGCCAGCAGTTCACTCGACAGGGAGCTGTTTTTT.

Only a few counts were recorded for this clonotype. The chain couples TRBV6-2 or TRBV6-3 to TRBJ2-6; D remains unclear. V lost 3 bases to trimming and J lost 4 bases, with 16 bases between them. CDR1 MNHEY and CDR2 SVGEGT come from the germline V gene. The CDR3 has 17 amino acids. CDR3 nucleotides: TGTGCCAGCAGTTATCCGGACCTTCTCAGAGGGGCCAACGTCCTGACTTTC. Its protein product is CASSYPDLLRGANVLTF.

This clonotype was counted between two and nine times. The CDR3: CASSVYRWVTGNTIYF. In DNA form, the CDR3 reads TGTGCCAGCAGCGTGTACAGATGGGTTACTGGAAACACCATATATTTT. V usage is TRBV5-5 and J usage is TRBJ1-3, with D unresolved. V lost 4 bases and J 2 bases, leaving 16 bases between the germline ends. The CDR3 loop spans 16 amino acids. The germline V gene encodes CDR1 SGHKS and CDR2 YYEKEE (reference sequence).

This clonotype showed up many times. The chain uses TRBV12-3 or TRBV12-4 and TRBJ2-2, with a possible D match to TRBD2 (5 bases). This CDR3 is built from 16 residues. V was cut by 6 bases and J by 4 bases, with 18 bases left in between. The CDR3 region is CASRSTGISFTGELFF. CDR3 bases: TGTGCCAGCAGGTCTACCGGGATCAGCTTCACCGGGGAGCTGTTTTTT.

This chain joins TRBV5-1 and TRBJ1-4; the D is unclear. This CDR3 region has 14 residues. From germline, CDR1 is SGHRS and CDR2 YFSETQ. V shed 0 bases and J shed 4 bases, with 7 bases lying between them. CDR3: CASSLGAVNEKLFF. In DNA form, the CDR3 reads TGCGCCAGCAGCTTGGGCGCGGTTAATGAAAAACTGTTTTTT.

This chain uses TRBV30 with TRBJ1-6; D uncertain. Trimming cost V 0 bases and J 10 bases, with 7 bases left between them. The CDR3 loop spans 12 amino acids. Per germline, CDR1 GTSNPN and CDR2 SVGIG (reference sequence). The CDR3 loop is CAWSVLVSPLHF. The DNA for the CDR3 is TGTGCCTGGAGTGTGTTGGTCTCACCCCTCCACTTT.

This clonotype has a handful of counts. The V gene is TRBV12-3 or TRBV12-4, the J gene TRBJ1-5, with TRBD1 matching over 8 bases. V shed 7 bases, J shed 1 base, and the junction held 6 bases outside the gene matches. The CDR3 consists of 15 residues. CDR3 nucleotide sequence: TGTGCCAGCACTCCACAGGGGGGGAGCAATCAGCCCCAGCATTTT. Its protein is CASTPQGGSNQPQHF.

CDR3 region: CASSLTGASTDTQYF. Written as DNA, the CDR3 is TGCGCCAGCAGCTTGACGGGGGCGAGCACAGATACGCAGTATTTT. This sequence joins TRBV5-1 and TRBJ2-3, with D perhaps TRBD1 or TRBD2 (6 bases each). This CDR3 has 15 amino acids. With 1 base removed from V and 0 bases from J, the gap between germline ends came to 9 bases. Germline V gene sequence: CDR1 SGHRS, CDR2 YFSETQ. The variable domain in full, with the rest retrieved from reference TRBV5-1 and TRBJ2-3, is KAGVTQTPRYLIKTRGQQVTLSCSPISGHRSVSWYQQTPGQGLQFLFEYFSETQRNKGNFPGRFSGRQFSNSRSEMNVSTLELGDSALYLCASSLTGASTDTQYFGPGTRLTVL.

This clonotype was counted only a few times. CDR3 sequence: CASSQRGIGDEQFF. For the CDR3, the DNA is TGTGCCAGCAGCCAGCGAGGGATAGGTGATGAGCAGTTCTTC. The chain couples TRBV4-2 to TRBJ2-1; TRBD2 is a possible D gene (5 bases). In germline, CDR1 is LGHNA, CDR2 YNFKEQ. This CDR3 is built from 14 residues. V lost 3 bases to trimming and J lost 8 bases, with 14 bases between them.

J is TRBJ1-4 and V is TRBV5-1; D remains unclear. V gave up 8 bases and J gave up 4 bases, with 15 bases separating them. CDR3 size: 14 residues. Germline values: CDR1 SGHRS, CDR2 YFSETQ. The CDR3 loop is CASKSSTLNEKLFF. CDR3 bases: TGCGCCAGTAAATCCTCCACCCTTAATGAAAAACTGTTTTTT. Filled out from reference TRBV5-1 and TRBJ1-4, the complete variable domain reads KAGVTQTPRYLIKTRGQQVTLSCSPISGHRSVSWYQQTPGQGLQFLFEYFSETQRNKGNFPGRFSGRQFSNSRSEMNVSTLELGDSALYLCASKSSTLNEKLFFGSGTQLSVL.

This sequence joins TRBV29-1 and TRBJ1-1; D is unresolved. V lost 4 bases and J lost 1, with 10 bases in between. CDR1 and CDR2 from the germline V gene are SQVTM and ANQGSEA. CDR3 size: 13 residues. The CDR3 region has the DNA TGCAGCGTTGGCGCCGGAGGGAACACTGAAGCTTTCTTT. This gives the protein CSVGAGGNTEAFF. The whole variable domain, filled in from reference TRBV29-1 and TRBJ1-1, reads SAVISQKPSRDICQRGTSLTIQCQVDSQVTMMFWYRQQPGQSLTLIATANQGSEATYESGFVIDKFPISRPNLTFSTLTVSNMSPEDSSIYLCSVGAGGNTEAFFGQGTRLTVV.

This clonotype was counted only a few times. The V call is TRBV20-1, the J call TRBJ2-1, with TRBD1 matching over 7 bases. The CDR3 consists of 15 residues. Germline trimming cut 5 bases from V and 1 base from J; bases unmatched to any gene: 8. Looked up from germline, CDR1 is DFQATT and CDR2 is SNEGSKA (reference sequence). The CDR3 region has the DNA TGCAGTGCTGAGCCGGACAGGTTTTCCTACAATGAGCAGTTCTTC. Its translation is CSAEPDRFSYNEQFF.

A few counts support this clonotype. The chain combines TRBV20-1 with TRBJ2-3; no definite D call. Germline CDR1 DFQATT, CDR2 SNEGSKA (reference sequence). V lost 6 bases, J lost 5 bases, and 6 bases lay in between. The CDR3 runs to 10 residues. The CDR3 nucleotides read TGCAGTGCCGCGTTAGATACGCAGTATTTT. This translates into CSAALDTQYF.

This clonotype appeared a few times. The V gene is TRBV15, the J gene TRBJ1-5; D gene uncertain. Germline-derived CDR1 and CDR2 are LNHNV and YYDKDF (reference sequence). V shed 1 base and J shed 0 bases, with 7 bases lying between them. The CDR3 is 15 amino acids. The CDR3 loop reads CATSRVEYSNQPQHF. As DNA, the CDR3 is TGTGCCACCAGCAGAGTGGAGTATAGCAATCAGCCCCAGCATTTT.

This sequence joins TRBV5-1 and TRBJ2-5, with D possibly being TRBD1 (5 bases). The CDR3 length is 14 residues. Looked up from germline, CDR1 is SGHRS and CDR2 is YFSETQ. Trimming removed 4 bases at V and 3 bases at J, with 13 bases between. CDR3 nucleotides: TGCGCCAGCAGCCATTCGGCCAGGGAAGAGACCCAGTACTTC. It specifies CASSHSAREETQYF.

This clonotype occurred many times. This chain uses TRBV5-6 with TRBJ2-1, with D hard to call. The V end was cut by 0 bases, the J end by 6 bases, with 7 bases between. This CDR3 spans 13 amino acids. Germline-derived CDR1 and CDR2 are SGHDT and YYEEEE. The CDR3 reads CASSLESSNEQFF. The CDR3 DNA reads as TGTGCCAGCAGCTTGGAGTCGAGCAATGAGCAGTTCTTC.

This clonotype was detected ten times or more. The chain uses TRBV28 and TRBJ1-5; 8 nucleotides align to TRBD1. The V gene end was trimmed by 6 bases and the J gene end by 1 base; junction bases not matched to a gene: 5. CDR1 and CDR2 (germline): MDHEN, SYDVKM. The CDR3 has 15 residues. The CDR3 nucleotides read TGTGCCAGCAGACCGACAGGGGTGAGCAATCAGCCCCAGCATTTT. Translating it yields CASRPTGVSNQPQHF.

This clonotype was detected a few times. The rearrangement joins TRBV19 to TRBJ1-1; 8 bases are a match to TRBD1. The J segment lost 6 bases and the V segment lost 1 base, leaving 7 bases of the junction unmatched. Germline loops: CDR1 LNHDA, CDR2 SQIVND (reference sequence). This CDR3 is built from 15 residues. CDR3 sequence reads: CASSIGGRGQAEAFF. CDR3 nucleotide sequence: TGTGCCAGTAGTATAGGAGGCAGGGGGCAAGCTGAAGCTTTCTTT.

This clonotype was counted at least ten times. The CDR3 DNA sequence: TGCGCCAGCAGCTTGGTTGGTAGCGACGAGCAGTACTTC. It specifies CASSLVGSDEQYF. The chain uses TRBV5-1 and TRBJ2-7, with a tentative D call TRBD2 (5 bases). The germline V and J ends were trimmed by 0 bases and 5 bases, with 9 bases remaining between them. The germline CDR1 and CDR2 sequences are SGHRS and YFSETQ. This CDR3 is 13 amino acids long.

This clonotype showed up many times. The chain employs TRBV7-2 and TRBJ2-1, with D unclear. V was clipped by 5 bases and J by 8 bases, with 13 bases between them. CDR1 is SGHTA, CDR2 FQGNSA, per germline. CDR3 length equals 13 residues. CDR3 residues: CASSDQHRDEQFF. The CDR3 DNA reads as TGTGCCAGCAGCGACCAACACCGGGATGAGCAGTTCTTC.